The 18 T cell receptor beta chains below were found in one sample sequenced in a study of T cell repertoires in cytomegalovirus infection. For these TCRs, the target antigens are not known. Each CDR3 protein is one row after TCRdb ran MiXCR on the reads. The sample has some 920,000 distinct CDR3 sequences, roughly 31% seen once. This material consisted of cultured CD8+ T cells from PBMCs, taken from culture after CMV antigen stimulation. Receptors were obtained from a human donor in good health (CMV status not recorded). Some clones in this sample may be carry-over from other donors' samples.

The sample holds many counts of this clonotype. The CDR3 reads CASSIDRREQFF. CDR3 coding DNA: TGTGCCAGCAGCATCGACAGACGGGAGCAGTTCTTC. The chain combines TRBV7-6 with TRBJ2-1; possibly TRBD1 for D (5 bases). Germline CDR1 SGHVS, CDR2 FNYEAQ. The CDR3 is 12 amino acids. Trimming shortened V by 5 bases and J by 10 bases, and 12 bases separated the two germline ends.

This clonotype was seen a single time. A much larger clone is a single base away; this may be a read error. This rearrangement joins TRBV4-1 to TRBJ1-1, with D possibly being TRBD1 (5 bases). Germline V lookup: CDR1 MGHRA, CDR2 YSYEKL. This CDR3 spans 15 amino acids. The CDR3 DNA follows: TGCACCAGCAGCCAAGCTGGAGGGGCACGGACTGAAGCTTTCTTT. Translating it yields CTSSQAGGARTEAFF.

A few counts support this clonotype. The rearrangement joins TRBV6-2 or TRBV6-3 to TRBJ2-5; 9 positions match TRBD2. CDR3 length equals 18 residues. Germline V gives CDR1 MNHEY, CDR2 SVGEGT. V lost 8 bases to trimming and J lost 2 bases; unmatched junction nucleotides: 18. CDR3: CASAINGLLRGGQETQYF. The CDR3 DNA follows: TGTGCCAGCGCAATAAACGGCCTGCTGCGGGGGGGACAAGAGACCCAGTACTTC.

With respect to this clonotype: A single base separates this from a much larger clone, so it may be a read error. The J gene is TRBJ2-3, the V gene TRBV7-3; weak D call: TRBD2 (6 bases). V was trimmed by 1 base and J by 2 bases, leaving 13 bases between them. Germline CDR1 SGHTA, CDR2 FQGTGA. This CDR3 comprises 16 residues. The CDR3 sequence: CASSLKGGEITDTQYF. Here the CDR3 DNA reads TGTGCCAGCAGCTTAAAGGGCGGGGAGATCACAGATACGCAGTATTTT.

The CDR3 is CASFDRGITYTEAFF. The CDR3, as DNA: TGTGCCAGTTTCGACAGAGGAATAACATACACTGAAGCTTTCTTT. V and J are TRBV27 and TRBJ1-1; TRBD1 might be the D (5 bases). Trimming took off 9 bases at V and 3 bases at J, with 20 bases between the two ends. The CDR3 contains 15 residues. Germline V CDR1 and CDR2: MNHEY, SMNVEV (reference sequence).

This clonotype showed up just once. The CDR3 sequence: CASSISGAPVQPQHF. The CDR3 DNA reads as TGTGCCAGCAGTATTTCAGGGGCCCCGGTTCAGCCCCAGCATTTT. The rearrangement uses TRBV27 and TRBJ1-5; D might be TRBD1 (6 bases). With 5 bases removed from V and 6 bases from J, the gap between germline ends came to 17 bases. The CDR3 is 15 residues long. Germline V lookup: CDR1 MNHEY, CDR2 SMNVEV (reference sequence).

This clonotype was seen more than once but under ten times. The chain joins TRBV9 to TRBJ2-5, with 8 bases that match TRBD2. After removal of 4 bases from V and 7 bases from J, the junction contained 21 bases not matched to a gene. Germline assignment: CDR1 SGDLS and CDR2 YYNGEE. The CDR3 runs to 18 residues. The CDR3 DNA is TGTGCCAGCAGCTCCGAGGGATGGGCGGGGGGCCCTCGAGGGACCCAGTACTTC. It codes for CASSSEGWAGGPRGTQYF. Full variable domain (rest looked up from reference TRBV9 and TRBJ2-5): DSGVTQTPKHLITATGQRVTLRCSPRSGDLSVYWYQQSLDQGLQFLIQYYNGEERAKGNILERFSAQQFPDLHSELNLSSLELGDSALYFCASSSEGWAGGPRGTQYFGPGTRLLVL.

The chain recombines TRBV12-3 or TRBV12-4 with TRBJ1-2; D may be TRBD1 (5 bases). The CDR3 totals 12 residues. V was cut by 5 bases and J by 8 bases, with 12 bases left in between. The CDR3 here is CASSPEGLGYTF. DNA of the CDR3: TGTGCCAGCAGTCCCGAGGGGCTGGGCTACACCTTC.

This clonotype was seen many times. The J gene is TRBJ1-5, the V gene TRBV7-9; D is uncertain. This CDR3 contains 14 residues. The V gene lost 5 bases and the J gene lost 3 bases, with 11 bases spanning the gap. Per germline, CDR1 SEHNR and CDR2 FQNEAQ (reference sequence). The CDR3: CASSPSRTNQPQHF. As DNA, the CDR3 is TGTGCCAGCAGCCCCAGTCGGACCAATCAGCCCCAGCATTTT.

The CDR3: CSVEVREYEQYF. DNA of the CDR3: TGCAGCGTTGAGGTCAGGGAATACGAGCAGTACTTC. This chain joins TRBV29-1 and TRBJ2-7; D is perhaps TRBD1 (5 bases). Trimming removed 3 bases at V and 4 bases at J, with 10 bases between. This CDR3 contains 12 residues. Germline V lookup: CDR1 SQVTM, CDR2 ANQGSEA.

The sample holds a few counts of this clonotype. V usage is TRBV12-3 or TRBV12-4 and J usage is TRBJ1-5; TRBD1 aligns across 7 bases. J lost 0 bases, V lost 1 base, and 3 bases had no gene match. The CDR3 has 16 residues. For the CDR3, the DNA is TGTGCCAGCAGTTTAGGGGGACAGTTTAGCAATCAGCCCCAGCATTTT. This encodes CASSLGGQFSNQPQHF.

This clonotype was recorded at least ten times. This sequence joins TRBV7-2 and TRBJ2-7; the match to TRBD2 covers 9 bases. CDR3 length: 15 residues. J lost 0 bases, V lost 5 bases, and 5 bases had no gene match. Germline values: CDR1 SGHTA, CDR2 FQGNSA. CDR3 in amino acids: CASSIGTSSSYEQYF. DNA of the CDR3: TGTGCCAGCAGCATCGGGACTAGCAGCTCCTACGAGCAGTACTTC.

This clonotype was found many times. The CDR3 is CASSLAGSMYEQYF. Written as DNA, the CDR3 is TGTGCCAGCAGCTTAGCGGGTAGCATGTACGAGCAGTACTTC. The chain joins TRBV7-8 to TRBJ2-7; D is undetermined. Germline-derived CDR1 and CDR2 are SGHVS and FQNEAQ. Trimming removed 0 bases at V and 4 bases at J, with 10 bases between. CDR3 length: 14 amino acids.

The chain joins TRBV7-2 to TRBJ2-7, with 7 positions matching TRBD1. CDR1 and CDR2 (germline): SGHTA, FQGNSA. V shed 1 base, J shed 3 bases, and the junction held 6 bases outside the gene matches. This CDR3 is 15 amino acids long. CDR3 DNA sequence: TGTGCCAGCAGCTTAGTCGACAGGGCGTTCTACGAGCAGTACTTC. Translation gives CASSLVDRAFYEQYF.

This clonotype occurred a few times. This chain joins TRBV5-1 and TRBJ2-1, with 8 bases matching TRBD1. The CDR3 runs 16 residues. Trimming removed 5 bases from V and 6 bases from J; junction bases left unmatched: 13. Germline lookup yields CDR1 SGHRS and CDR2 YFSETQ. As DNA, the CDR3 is TGCGCCAGCAGTTACCGACAGGGGTCGTATGGCAATGAGCAGTTCTTC. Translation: CASSYRQGSYGNEQFF. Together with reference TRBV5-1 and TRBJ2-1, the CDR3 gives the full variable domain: KAGVTQTPRYLIKTRGQQVTLSCSPISGHRSVSWYQQTPGQGLQFLFEYFSETQRNKGNFPGRFSGRQFSNSRSEMNVSTLELGDSALYLCASSYRQGSYGNEQFFGPGTRLTVL.

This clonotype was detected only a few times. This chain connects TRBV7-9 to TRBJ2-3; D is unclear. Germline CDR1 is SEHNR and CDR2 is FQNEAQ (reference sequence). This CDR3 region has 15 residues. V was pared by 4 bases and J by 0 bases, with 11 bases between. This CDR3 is CASSSPFTSTDTQYF. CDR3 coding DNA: TGTGCCAGCAGCTCCCCCTTTACTAGCACAGATACGCAGTATTTT.

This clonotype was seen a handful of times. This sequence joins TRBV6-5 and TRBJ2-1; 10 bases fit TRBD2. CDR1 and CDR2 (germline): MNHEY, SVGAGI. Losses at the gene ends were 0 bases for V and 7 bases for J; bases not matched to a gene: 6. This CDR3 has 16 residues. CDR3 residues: CASSYSTSGGANEQFF. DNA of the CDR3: TGTGCCAGCAGTTACTCGACCAGCGGGGGGGCAAATGAGCAGTTCTTC.

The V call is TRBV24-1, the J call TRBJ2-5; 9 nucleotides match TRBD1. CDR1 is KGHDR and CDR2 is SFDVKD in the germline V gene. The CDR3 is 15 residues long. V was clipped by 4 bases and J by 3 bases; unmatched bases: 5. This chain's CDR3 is CATSEPGTGKETQYF. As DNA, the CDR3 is TGTGCCACCAGTGAACCCGGGACAGGGAAAGAGACCCAGTACTTC.